The source of this T cell receptor beta chain is a study of blood T cells in healthy people across ages. Study conclusions and caveats: Across the age range, TCR beta diversity per million T cells fell in a roughly linear way. Both higher diversity and more naive CD4+ cells marked long-lived donors when set against aged donors.

With a J-beta primer mix and a sample-barcoded 5' primer, a second PCR ran about 6 to 11 cycles. Each cDNA molecule was tagged by a template-switch adaptor that had 12 random nucleotides. TCRdb ran MiXCR on the 5' RACE reads and lists one entry per CDR3 protein. This sample has about 680,000 distinct CDR3 sequences; about 52% occur once, and the top ten carry 25% to 35%. Points on this clonotype: Its antigen is still unknown.

Looked up from germline, CDR1 is LGHNA and CDR2 is YSLEER. The CDR3 loop spans 16 amino acids. V dropped 4 bases and J dropped 2; count of bases not matched to a gene: 7. The sequence was obtained from a woman aged 60-75 years in good health. This chain connects TRBV4-3 to TRBJ2-2; TRBD2 matches 7 bases. Sequenced input: blood. CDR3 sequence: CASSRKAGANTGELFF. CDR3 bases: TGCGCCAGCAGCCGAAAGGCGGGAGCTAACACCGGGGAGCTGTTTTTT.